Each of the 3 T cell receptor beta chains below was sequenced from the same sample in a study of response to subunit inactivated influenza vaccine. TCRdb itself ran the RT-PCR reads through MiXCR, one entry per CDR3 protein. The data contain about 500,000 distinct CDR3 sequences, approximately 16% of them singletons. The sequencing here drew on CD4+ T cells sorted from PBMCs, taken approximately 25 months after vaccination. The source is a man aged 45 to 75 who received an inactivated influenza vaccine.

V gene TRBV28 combines with J gene TRBJ2-1; D not resolved. Germline V gives CDR1 MDHEN, CDR2 SYDVKM. The V end lost 4 bases, the J end lost 9 bases, and 10 bases lay between the germline ends. The CDR3 extends over 12 amino acids. The CDR3 loop reads CASSSQEIEQFF. The CDR3 region has the DNA TGTGCCAGCAGTTCCCAGGAGATTGAGCAGTTCTTC. Full variable domain (remainder filled in from reference TRBV28 and TRBJ2-1): DVKVTQSSRYLVKRTGEKVFLECVQDMDHENMFWYRQDPGLGLRLIYFSYDVKMKEKGDIPEGYSVSREKKERFSLILESASTNQTSMYLCASSSQEIEQFFGPGTRLTVL.

This clonotype was seen more than once but under ten times. The CDR3 sequence: CATSDDLGGEQYF. Written as DNA, the CDR3 is TGTGCCACCAGTGATGACCTTGGCGGCGAGCAGTACTTC. The rearrangement joins TRBV24-1 to TRBJ2-7; D call uncertain. V was cut by 3 bases and J by 6 bases, with 11 bases left in between. The CDR3 is 13 residues long. Germline CDR1 KGHDR, CDR2 SFDVKD.

The rearrangement links TRBV7-6 to TRBJ1-6, with 7 nucleotides matching TRBD1. CDR1 and CDR2 (germline): SGHVS, FNYEAQ. The CDR3 extends over 15 amino acids. Unmatched junction bases numbered 9, after V lost 5 bases and J lost 8 bases. CDR3 sequence: CASSEGGALYSPLHF. CDR3 DNA: TGTGCCAGCAGCGAAGGGGGCGCGCTTTATTCACCCCTCCACTTT.